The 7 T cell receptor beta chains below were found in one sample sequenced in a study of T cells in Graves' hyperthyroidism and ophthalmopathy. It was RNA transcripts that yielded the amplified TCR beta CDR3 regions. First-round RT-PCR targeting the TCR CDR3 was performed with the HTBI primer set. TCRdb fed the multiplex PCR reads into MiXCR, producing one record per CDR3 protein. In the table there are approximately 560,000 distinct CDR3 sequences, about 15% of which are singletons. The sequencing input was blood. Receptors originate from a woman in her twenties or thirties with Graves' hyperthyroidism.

The CDR3 DNA sequence: TGTGCCAGCTCACCATCTACGACCTACGAGCAGTACTTC. It codes for CASSPSTTYEQYF. V usage is TRBV18 and J usage is TRBJ2-7; unclear D gene. Trimming left V 2 bases short and J 2 bases short, with 7 bases between. CDR1 KGHSH and CDR2 LQKENI come from the germline V gene. The CDR3 totals 13 residues.

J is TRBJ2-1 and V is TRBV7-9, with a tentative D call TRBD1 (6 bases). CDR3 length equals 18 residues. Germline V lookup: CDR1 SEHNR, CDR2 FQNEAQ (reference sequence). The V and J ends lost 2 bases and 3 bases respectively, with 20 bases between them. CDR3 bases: TGTGCCAGCAGCTTATCTGGGCTCCGGCAGGGGAACTACAATGAGCAGTTCTTC. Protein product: CASSLSGLRQGNYNEQFF.

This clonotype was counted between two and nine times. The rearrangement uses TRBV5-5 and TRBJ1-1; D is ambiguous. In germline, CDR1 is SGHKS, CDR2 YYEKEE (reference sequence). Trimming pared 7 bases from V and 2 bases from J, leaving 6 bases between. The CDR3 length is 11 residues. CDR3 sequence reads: CASRHNTEAFF. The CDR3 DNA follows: TGTGCCAGCCGTCATAACACTGAAGCTTTCTTT. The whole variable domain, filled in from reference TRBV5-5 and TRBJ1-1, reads DAGVTQSPTHLIKTRGQQVTLRCSPISGHKSVSWYQQVLGQGPQFIFQYYEKEERGRGNFPDRFSARQFPNYSSELNVNALLLGDSALYLCASRHNTEAFFGQGTRLTVV.

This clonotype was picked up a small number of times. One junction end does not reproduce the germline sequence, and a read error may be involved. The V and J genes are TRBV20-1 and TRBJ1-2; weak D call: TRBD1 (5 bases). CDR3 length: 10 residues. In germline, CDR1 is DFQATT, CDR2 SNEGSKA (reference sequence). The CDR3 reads CSARDGPPAF. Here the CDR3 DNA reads TGCAGTGCCCGGGACGGCCCCCCGGCCTTC.

The CDR3 DNA is TGTGCCAGCAGCCAAGGGAACGGAGACTATGGCTACACCTTC. It yields the protein CASSQGNGDYGYTF. V gene TRBV3-1 combines with J gene TRBJ1-2; D is unresolved. The CDR3 runs to 14 residues. V lost 1 base, J lost 3 bases, and 9 bases lay in between. Germline CDR1 LGHDT, CDR2 YNNKEL (reference sequence).

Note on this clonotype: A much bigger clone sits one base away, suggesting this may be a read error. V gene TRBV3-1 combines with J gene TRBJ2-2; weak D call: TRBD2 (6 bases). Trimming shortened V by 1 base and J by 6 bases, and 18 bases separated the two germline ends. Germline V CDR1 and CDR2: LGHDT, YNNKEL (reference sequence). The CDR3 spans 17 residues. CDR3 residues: CASSQARGIVTAGELFF. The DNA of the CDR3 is TGTGCCAGCAGCCAAGCGCGCGGGATAGTCACTGCCGGGGAGCTGTTTTTT. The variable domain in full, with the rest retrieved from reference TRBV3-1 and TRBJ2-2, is DTAVSQTPKYLVTQMGNDKSIKCEQNLGHDTMYWYKQDSKKFLKIMFSYNNKELIINETVPNRFSPKSPDKAHLNLHINSLELGDSAVYFCASSQARGIVTAGELFFGEGSRLTVL.

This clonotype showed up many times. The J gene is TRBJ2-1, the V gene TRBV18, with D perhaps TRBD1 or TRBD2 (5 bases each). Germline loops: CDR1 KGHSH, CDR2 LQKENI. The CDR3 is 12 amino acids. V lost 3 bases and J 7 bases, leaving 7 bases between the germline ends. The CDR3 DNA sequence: TGTGCCAGCTCACCCGAGGGGAATGAGCAGTTCTTC. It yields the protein CASSPEGNEQFF.